This T cell receptor (beta chain) is drawn from a study of blood T cell repertoires in COVID-19. Study at large: Sites across the United States, Italy and Spain contributed samples from acute and convalescent COVID-19. The cDNA or gDNA used as material had been derived from T cells, B-cell-depleted T cells, or PBMCs.

Authors' processing steps: The authors estimated nucleated cell counts from reference gene primer amplification. Produced via immunoSEQ multiplex PCR; TCRdb's table is partial and in-frame only. V and J calls and clone size are as listed in that table; D and trimming were resolved from the DNA. The table records about 140,000 clones, around 82% of them present only once. The CDR3 runs to 15 residues. Trimming pared 8 bases from V and 4 bases from J, leaving 16 bases between. The germline gives CDR1 SGHRS, CDR2 YFSETQ. This chain connects TRBV5-1 to TRBJ2-6; maybe TRBD1 (6 bases). The sequenced material came from peripheral blood. The receptor was isolated from a woman aged 55-69 years with acute or convalescent COVID-19. The CDR3 nucleotides are TGCGCCAGTCAACAGGGAACCTCAGGGGCCAACGTCCTGACTTTC. Translation: CASQQGTSGANVLTF.